This T cell receptor (beta chain) was found in a study of blood T cells in healthy people across ages. With a J-beta primer mix and a sample-barcoded 5' primer, a second PCR ran roughly 7 to 11 cycles. TCRdb analysed the 5' RACE reads with MiXCR anew, one entry per CDR3 protein. This table holds fewer than 700,000 distinct CDR3 sequences, less than 45% found once. Germline CDR1 is SGHTA and CDR2 is FQGNSA. V gave up 11 bases and J gave up 4 bases, with 17 bases separating them. The CDR3 extends over 13 amino acids. The V gene is TRBV7-2, the J gene TRBJ1-1; D gene uncertain. The source is an elderly man in good health. Sequenced material: blood. The CDR3 here is CAGASPGPTEAFF. The CDR3 DNA reads as TGTGCCGGTGCCTCGCCCGGGCCCACTGAAGCTTTCTTT.